These T cell receptor beta chains were read from a single sample in a study of T cell responses to AZD1222 COVID-19 vaccine. Sequencing used immunoSEQ multiplex PCR; TCRdb keeps in-frame clones, though not all of them. This table holds 100,000 to 120,000 clones, about 94% found once. The material was peripheral blood, obtained 28 days after the second AZD1222 dose. The source is an adult who received the AZD1222 COVID-19 vaccine. The CDR3 runs from the conserved cysteine through the conserved F or W. Fields, in order: V gene, D gene, J gene, CDR3 protein, CDR3 DNA. The D gene is left open where the match is weak.

>TRBV10-2|NA|TRBJ1-1
CASRGLNTEAFF
TGCGCCAGCAGGGGACTGAACACTGAAGCTTTCTTT
>TRBV28|NA|TRBJ1-3
CASSTIQRGALPGNTIYF
TGTGCCAGCAGTACCATCCAGCGGGGGGCGCTTCCTGGAAACACCATATATTTT
>TRBV19|NA|TRBJ2-5
CASSIGGMGETQYF
TGTGCCAGTAGTATAGGCGGGATGGGGGAGACCCAGTACTTC
>TRBV11-2|NA|TRBJ1-1
CASSLVSGSNTEAFF
TGTGCCAGCAGCTTAGTTTCGGGCAGTAACACTGAAGCTTTCTTT
>TRBV11-2|TRBD1|TRBJ2-1
CASSFGTGGHNEQFF
TGTGCCAGCAGCTTTGGGACAGGGGGCCACAATGAGCAGTTCTTC
>TRBV30|NA|TRBJ2-7
CAWSVRDEQYF
TGTGCCTGGAGTGTACGGGACGAGCAGTACTTC
>TRBV5-4|NA|TRBJ2-5
CASSSFRARETQYF
TGTGCCAGCAGCTCTTTTAGGGCGCGGGAGACCCAGTACTTC
>TRBV19|TRBD1|TRBJ2-2
CASSIDLGQRTGELFF
TGTGCCAGTAGTATAGATCTGGGACAGCGCACCGGGGAGCTGTTTTTT
>TRBV6-5|TRBD1|TRBJ2-1
CASSPSRGLEQFF
TGTGCCAGCAGTCCCTCGAGGGGGCTGGAGCAGTTCTTC
>TRBV5-1|TRBD2|TRBJ2-1
CASSLVISGGNEQFF
TGCGCCAGCAGCTTGGTTATTAGCGGGGGGAATGAGCAGTTCTTC
>TRBV19|TRBD1|TRBJ2-2
CASRGTGTGSGELFF
TGTGCCAGTCGCGGGACCGGGACAGGTTCCGGGGAGCTGTTTTTT
>TRBV7-7|NA|TRBJ2-1
CASSLGVVVTYNEQFF
TGTGCCAGCAGCTTAGGCGTAGTTGTGACCTACAATGAGCAGTTCTTC
>TRBV2|NA|TRBJ2-2
CASSASTRNTGELFF
TGTGCCAGCAGCGCCAGTACAAGGAACACCGGGGAGCTGTTTTTT
>TRBV5-5|NA|TRBJ1-5
CASSFADGANQPQHF
TGTGCCAGCAGCTTCGCGGATGGGGCGAATCAGCCCCAGCATTTT
>TRBV18|NA|TRBJ2-7
CASSPGTYYEQYF
TGTGCCAGCTCACCGGGGACTTACTACGAGCAGTACTTC
>TRBV6-5|NA|TRBJ1-5
CASSYHRTTDTQHF
TGTGCCAGCAGTTACCACAGGACCACAGATACGCAGCATTTT
>TRBV11-1|NA|TRBJ2-7
CASSFLSYEQYF
TGTGCCAGCAGCTTCCTCTCCTACGAGCAGTACTTC
>TRBV5-6|TRBD1|TRBJ2-6
CASSVRTGITGANVLTF
TGTGCCAGCAGCGTCCGGACAGGGATCACCGGGGCCAACGTCCTGACTTTC
>TRBV11-2|NA|TRBJ2-7
CASSLRGALLSYEQYF
TGTGCCAGCAGCTTAAGAGGGGCCCTACTCTCCTACGAGCAGTACTTC
>TRBV4-1|NA|TRBJ1-5
CASSQVAGAGPQHF
TGCGCCAGCAGCCAAGTGGCAGGGGCTGGGCCCCAGCATTTT
>TRBV7-2|NA|TRBJ1-3
CASRGYNSGNTIYF
TGTGCCAGCAGGGGGTATAACTCTGGAAACACCATATATTTT
>TRBV4-1|NA|TRBJ2-2
CASSQESYTGELFF
TGCGCCAGCAGCCAAGAAAGCTACACCGGGGAGCTGTTTTTT
>TRBV3-1/TRBV3-2|NA|TRBJ1-1
CASSLLSGGRTEAFF
TGTGCCAGCAGCCTCCTCTCGGGGGGCCGCACTGAAGCTTTCTTT
>TRBV28|TRBD1|TRBJ2-5
CASSFRTGMGTQYF
TGTGCCAGCAGTTTCCGGACAGGGATGGGGACCCAGTACTTC
>TRBV6-5|NA|TRBJ1-6
CASSYLGKDSPLHF
TGTGCCAGCAGTTACTTGGGGAAGGATTCACCCCTCCACTTT